This T cell receptor beta chain originates from a study of blood T cell repertoires in COVID-19. The table came from immunoSEQ multiplex PCR; TCRdb's copy has only in-frame clones and leaves some out. The table lists 180,000 or so clones, approximately 87% of them singletons. The sequence was collected from a person aged 70 to 85 with COVID-19, enrolled during active disease. The sample comprised peripheral blood.

CDR3 protein: CASINAPGQGSSSGNTIYF. CDR3 DNA sequence: TGTGCCAGCATCAATGCCCCGGGACAGGGGTCCTCCTCTGGAAACACCATATATTTT. V usage is TRBV28 and J usage is TRBJ1-3; 10 bases match TRBD1. Germline lookup yields CDR1 MDHEN and CDR2 SYDVKM. This CDR3 is 19 amino acids long. J was trimmed by 0 bases and V by 7 bases; bases with no gene match: 15.